This T cell receptor beta chain appears in the sequencing data of a study of blood T cell repertoires in COVID-19. Study in general: Sample material is recorded as cDNA or gDNA derived from T cells, B-cell-depleted T cells, or PBMCs.

The V gene lost 1 base and the J gene lost 6 bases, with 16 bases spanning the gap. This CDR3 is 16 amino acids long. CDR1 LNHNV and CDR2 YYDKDF come from the germline V gene (reference sequence). Per the study methods: Researchers report that nucleated cell counts were estimated from reference gene primer amplification. Only in-frame clones appear in the TCRdb table, and some are missing; sequencing was by immunoSEQ multiplex PCR. V and J calls and clone size are those listed in that table; D and trimming were worked out from the DNA. The sample has approximately 220,000 clones, 84% seen once. This TCR came from a woman aged 35 to 49 who had recovered from COVID-19. The sequencing sample was made of PBMCs or T cells enriched from blood (not recorded which). The chain is built from TRBV15 and TRBJ2-1, with D perhaps matching TRBD2 (5 bases). As DNA, the CDR3 is TGTGCCACCAGCAGAGTAGCGATCCTTGAGTTCAATGAGCAGTTCTTC. It yields the protein CATSRVAILEFNEQFF.